These 16 T cell receptor beta chains share one sample of origin, sequenced in a study of identical twins. One entry per CDR3 protein, called by TCRdb with MiXCR from the 5' RACE reads. The top ten hold approximately 0.5% of the sample, which has about 530,000 distinct CDR3 sequences, 20% to 25% seen once. This sample was also put to use in a study of yellow fever vaccine responses in identical twins.

Sequenced material: CD4+ T cells sorted from blood. The receptors were sampled from a woman aged 18 to 35 in good health.

This clonotype was counted only a few times. The V call is TRBV6-5, the J call TRBJ2-3; 13 bases match TRBD2. Trimming took 2 bases from V and 4 from J; bases not matched to a gene: 3. Per germline, CDR1 MNHEY and CDR2 SVGAGI. CDR3 size: 16 residues. The CDR3 DNA reads TGTGCCAGCAGTTACACGACTAGCGGGAGGCCAGATACGCAGTATTTT. Amino acid sequence: CASSYTTSGRPDTQYF.

The genes are TRBV19 and TRBJ1-3, with D perhaps matching TRBD1 (5 bases). The ends were cut back, 10 bases at V and 0 bases at J, with 16 bases in the middle. CDR1 LNHDA and CDR2 SQIVND come from the germline V gene (reference sequence). This CDR3 is 15 amino acids long. DNA of the CDR3: TGTGCCACTTCACCGGGGACCGGCTCTGGAAACACCATATATTTT. Protein: CATSPGTGSGNTIYF.

This clonotype appeared a few times. The V and J genes are TRBV4-1 and TRBJ2-7; 7 bases are shared with TRBD2. Looked up from germline, CDR1 is MGHRA and CDR2 is YSYEKL. V dropped 1 base and J dropped 3; count of bases not matched to a gene: 6. CDR3 length: 15 amino acids. The CDR3 DNA follows: TGCGCCAGCAGCCAAGTAGGAGCGGGGAGCTACGAGCAGTACTTC. This encodes CASSQVGAGSYEQYF.

J is TRBJ2-5 and V is TRBV5-5; TRBD1 agrees at 8 bases. The germline gives CDR1 SGHKS, CDR2 YYEKEE (reference sequence). Trimming cost V 5 bases and J 5 bases; bases outside gene matches: 11. CDR3 size: 15 residues. CDR3 residues: CASSPRQGPGETQYF. The CDR3 bases are TGTGCCAGCAGTCCCCGACAGGGGCCGGGGGAGACCCAGTACTTC.

This chain links TRBV2 with TRBJ1-2, with D possibly TRBD1 on 5 matching bases. CDR1 SNHLY and CDR2 FYNNEI come from the germline V gene. Trimming took off 6 bases at V and 1 base at J, with 12 bases between the two ends. This CDR3 is 14 amino acids long. The CDR3 here is CASRGDGNNYGYTF. The CDR3 DNA sequence: TGTGCCAGCAGGGGGGACGGTAATAACTATGGCTACACCTTC.

As concerns this clonotype: A much bigger clone sits one base away, suggesting this may be a read error. The chain joins TRBV12-3 or TRBV12-4 to TRBJ1-5; the D gene is possibly TRBD1 (6 bases). The CDR3 length is 15 residues. The CDR3 is CASSQDRYSNQPPHF. CDR3 coding DNA: TGTGCCAGCAGTCAAGACAGGTATAGCAATCAGCCCCCGCATTTT.

The genes are TRBV6-1 and TRBJ2-7, with 11 bases matching TRBD2. The CDR3 has 15 residues. With V trimmed by 8 bases and J by 5 bases, 11 bases remained unmatched. In germline, CDR1 is MNHNS, CDR2 SASEGT. CDR3 sequence reads: CASGEFSGRANEQYF. As DNA, the CDR3 is TGTGCCAGCGGCGAATTTAGCGGGAGGGCCAACGAGCAGTACTTC.

The chain carries TRBV5-1 and TRBJ2-3; 10 nucleotides agree with TRBD2. CDR1 and CDR2 (germline): SGHRS, YFSETQ. The CDR3 spans 17 residues. The junction had 8 bases not matched to a gene; V was cut back by 0 bases and J by 4 bases. The CDR3 spells CASSLVSSGSLSDTQYF. CDR3 in DNA: TGCGCCAGCAGCTTGGTCTCTAGCGGGAGTTTGTCAGATACGCAGTATTTT. Variable domain in full (rest from reference TRBV5-1 and TRBJ2-3): KAGVTQTPRYLIKTRGQQVTLSCSPISGHRSVSWYQQTPGQGLQFLFEYFSETQRNKGNFPGRFSGRQFSNSRSEMNVSTLELGDSALYLCASSLVSSGSLSDTQYFGPGTRLTVL.

This clonotype was counted at least ten times. The junction and the germline gene differ at one end; a read error may be behind it. The chain couples TRBV12-3 or TRBV12-4 to TRBJ1-6, with a weak D call TRBD1 (5 bases). The CDR3 totals 14 residues. CDR3 in DNA: TGCGCCAGCAGCTTGCAGGGAGGAAATTCACCCCTCCACTTT. Protein: CASSLQGGNSPLHF.

The V call is TRBV15, the J call TRBJ2-1, with TRBD2 identical over 11 bases. From germline, CDR1 is LNHNV and CDR2 YYDKDF (reference sequence). The CDR3 is 16 amino acids. V lost 1 base, J lost 6 bases, and 5 bases stayed unmatched. Here the CDR3 DNA reads TGTGCCACCAGCAGAGCGTCCACTAGCGGGAGCAATGAGCAGTTCTTC. Translated, it gives CATSRASTSGSNEQFF.

This clonotype was picked up one time. The J gene is TRBJ2-1, the V gene TRBV27; no definite D call. Trimming stripped 2 bases from V and 4 bases from J, with 15 bases between. Germline CDR1 MNHEY, CDR2 SMNVEV (reference sequence). The CDR3 sequence is 16 residues long. The CDR3 loop reads CASSLVRKTGYNEQFF. CDR3 nucleotide sequence: TGTGCCAGCAGTTTAGTAAGAAAAACTGGATACAATGAGCAGTTCTTC.

For the CDR3, the DNA is TGTGCCAGCAGTTTGACAGATCCTAGGGGGCTCTACGAGCAGTACTTC. Protein product: CASSLTDPRGLYEQYF. The chain combines TRBV28 with TRBJ2-7, with 7 bases matching TRBD1. There are 16 residues in the CDR3. Germline CDR1 MDHEN, CDR2 SYDVKM. V was pared by 3 bases and J by 3 bases, with 11 bases of the junction left unmatched.

V and J are TRBV11-2 and TRBJ2-1, with TRBD1 as a possible D gene (7 bases). Trimming took 0 bases from V and 1 from J, leaving 16 bases between them. The CDR3 runs to 18 residues. Germline CDR1 is SGHAT and CDR2 is FQNNGV. This CDR3 is CASSLDLIPGGSYNEQFF. CDR3 nucleotide sequence: TGTGCCAGCAGCTTAGATCTTATACCAGGGGGGTCCTACAATGAGCAGTTCTTC. The full variable domain, its missing parts supplied by reference TRBV11-2 and TRBJ2-1, is EAGVAQSPRYKIIEKRQSVAFWCNPISGHATLYWYQQILGQGPKLLIQFQNNGVVDDSQLPKDRFSAERLKGVDSTLKIQPAKLEDSAVYLCASSLDLIPGGSYNEQFFGPGTRLTVL.

The rearrangement uses TRBV10-3 and TRBJ2-5, with TRBD1 identical over 7 bases. The CDR3 length is 13 residues. V shed 4 bases and J 5 bases; nucleotides not matched to a gene: 4. Germline V gene sequence: CDR1 ENHRY, CDR2 SYGVKD. CDR3 bases: TGTGCCATCAGTGGACAGGGTTGGGAGACCCAGTACTTC. It is translated as CAISGQGWETQYF.

This clonotype turned up a few times. The chain couples TRBV12-3 or TRBV12-4 to TRBJ2-1; TRBD1 or TRBD2 may be the D gene (5 bases each). V was trimmed by 11 bases and J by 2 bases, leaving 10 bases between them. This CDR3 region has 12 residues. In DNA form, the CDR3 reads TGTGCCTCCGGGACCGCCTACAATGAGCAGTTCTTC. Protein sequence: CASGTAYNEQFF.

At least ten counts were recorded for this clonotype. The rearrangement joins TRBV5-1 to TRBJ1-5; D not resolved. Between the trimmed V and J ends, which lost 4 bases and 0 bases, there was a span of 5 bases. Germline V gene sequence: CDR1 SGHRS, CDR2 YFSETQ. The CDR3 length is 13 residues. The CDR3 DNA follows: TGCGCCAGCAGCCAATCTAGCAATCAGCCCCAGCATTTT. Its translation: CASSQSSNQPQHF.